This T cell receptor beta chain originates from a study of T cell repertoires in cytomegalovirus infection. Study-wide background: CMV epitopes that were recently identified and HLA-C-restricted were used alongside well-studied HLA-B-restricted ones. CMV infection together with matching HLA type was indicated by public TCR beta signatures. Study conclusions and caveats: The ex vivo response showed dominance by HLA-C-restricted CMV-specific TCR beta clonotypes. Cumulative frequency (of public TCR beta family members) identified carriers of CMV plus the relevant HLA.

Worth noting for this clonotype: What it recognizes is unknown.

The germline V and J ends were trimmed by 6 bases and 5 bases, with 10 bases remaining between them. This CDR3 region has 13 residues. Looked up from germline, CDR1 is KGHDR and CDR2 is SFDVKD. TCRdb passed the reads through MiXCR, listing each CDR3 protein once. The sample records approximately 350,000 distinct CDR3 sequences, about 35% being singletons. This sequence was found in a human donor in good health (CMV status not recorded). Some clones in this sample may be carry-over from other donors' samples. Sequencing was performed on cultured PBMCs, taken from culture after CMV antigen stimulation. This chain connects TRBV24-1 to TRBJ2-1; D is perhaps TRBD1 (5 bases). This CDR3 reads CATSPDTNNEQFF. The DNA of the CDR3 is TGTGCCACCAGTCCGGACACAAACAATGAGCAGTTCTTC.